The clone carrying this T cell receptor (beta chain) was observed many times. The antigen is unknown. The entry originates in a study of T cells in Graves' hyperthyroidism and ophthalmopathy. Study-level points and caveats: Progression to ophthalmopathy was predicted a median of 6.5 months early. Peripheral blood also featured most of the thyroid clonotypes expanded above 0.001.

Per germline, CDR1 ENHRY and CDR2 SYGVKD. CDR3 length: 16 residues. V was shortened by 4 bases and J by 2 bases, with 16 bases between the two germline ends. The TCR beta CDR3 regions underwent amplification using RNA transcripts as the source. The HTBI set primed first-round TCR CDR3 RT-PCR. TCRdb re-analysed the multiplex PCR reads in MiXCR, keeping a single row per CDR3 protein. The top ten clones hold about 35% of a sample with tens of thousands of distinct CDR3 sequences, about 53% of them seen once. The material sequenced was peripheral blood or thyroid tissue (not recorded which). This receptor was obtained from a young man with Graves' hyperthyroidism. This chain links TRBV10-3 with TRBJ2-3; possible D gene TRBD2, 7 bases. The CDR3 nucleotides read TGTGCCATCAGTGGTAGGGGGGGGACCTCCACAGATACGCAGTATTTT. This gives the protein CAISGRGGTSTDTQYF.